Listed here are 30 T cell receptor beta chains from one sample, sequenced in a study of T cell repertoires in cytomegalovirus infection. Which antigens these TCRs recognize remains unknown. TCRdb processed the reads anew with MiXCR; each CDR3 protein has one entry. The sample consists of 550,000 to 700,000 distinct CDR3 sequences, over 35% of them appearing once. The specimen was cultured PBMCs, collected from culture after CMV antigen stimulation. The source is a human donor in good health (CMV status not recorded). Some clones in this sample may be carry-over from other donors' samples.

The CDR3, as DNA: TGTGCCAGCATGGCAGAAAACACTGAAGCTTTCTTT. It is translated as CASMAENTEAFF. The V gene is TRBV2, the J gene TRBJ1-1, with unresolved D. Germline assignment: CDR1 SNHLY and CDR2 FYNNEI. V was pared by 7 bases and J by 2 bases, with 8 bases between. The CDR3 covers 12 residues. Variable domain in full (rest from reference TRBV2 and TRBJ1-1): EPEVTQTPSHQVTQMGQEVILRCVPISNHLYFYWYRQILGQKVEFLVSFYNNEISEKSEIFDDQFSVERPDGSNFTLKIRSTKLEDSAMYFCASMAENTEAFFGQGTRLTVV.

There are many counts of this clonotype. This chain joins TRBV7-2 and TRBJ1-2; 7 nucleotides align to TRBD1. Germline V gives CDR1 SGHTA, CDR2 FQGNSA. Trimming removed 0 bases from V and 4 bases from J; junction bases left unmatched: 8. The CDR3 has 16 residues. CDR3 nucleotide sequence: TGTGCCAGCAGCTTAGCGAGGGACAGACTTTTCTATGGCTACACCTTC. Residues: CASSLARDRLFYGYTF.

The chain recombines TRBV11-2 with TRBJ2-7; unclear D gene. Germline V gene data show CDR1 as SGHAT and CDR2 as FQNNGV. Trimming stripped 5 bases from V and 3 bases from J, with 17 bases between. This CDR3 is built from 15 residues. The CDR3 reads CASSHDGGSNYEQYF. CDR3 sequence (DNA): TGTGCCAGCAGCCATGACGGTGGCAGTAACTACGAGCAGTACTTC.

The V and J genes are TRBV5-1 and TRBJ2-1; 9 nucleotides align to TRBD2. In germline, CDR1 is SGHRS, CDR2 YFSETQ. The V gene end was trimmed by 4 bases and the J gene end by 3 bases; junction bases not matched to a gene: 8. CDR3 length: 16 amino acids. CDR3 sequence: CASSSGTSGYYNEQFF. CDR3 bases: TGCGCCAGCAGCAGTGGCACTAGCGGGTACTACAATGAGCAGTTCTTC.

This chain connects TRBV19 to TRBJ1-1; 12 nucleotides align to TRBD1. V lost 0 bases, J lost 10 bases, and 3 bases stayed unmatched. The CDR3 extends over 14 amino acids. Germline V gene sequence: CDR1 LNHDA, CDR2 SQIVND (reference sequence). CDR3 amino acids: CASSIEPGQGAAFF. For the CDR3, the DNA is TGTGCCAGTAGTATAGAACCGGGACAGGGGGCAGCTTTCTTT.

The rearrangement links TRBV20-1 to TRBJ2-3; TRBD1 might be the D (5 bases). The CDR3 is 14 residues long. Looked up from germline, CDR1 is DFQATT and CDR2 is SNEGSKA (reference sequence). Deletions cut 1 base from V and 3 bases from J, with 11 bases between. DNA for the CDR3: TGCAGTGCTAGAGGGCAGGGCCTAACAGATACGCAGTATTTT. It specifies CSARGQGLTDTQYF.

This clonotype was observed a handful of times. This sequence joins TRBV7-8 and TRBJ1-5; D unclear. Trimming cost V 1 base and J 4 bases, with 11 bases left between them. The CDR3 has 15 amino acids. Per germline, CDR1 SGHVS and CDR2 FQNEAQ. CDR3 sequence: CASSLDRGENQPQHF. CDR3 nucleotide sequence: TGTGCCAGCAGCTTAGACCGGGGAGAGAATCAGCCCCAGCATTTT.

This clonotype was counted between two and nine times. For the CDR3, the DNA is TGTGCCAGCACCCGCGGGGGTGGGGGAGGTTCCTACGAGCAGTACTTC. Translation gives CASTRGGGGGSYEQYF. V is TRBV11-2 and J is TRBJ2-7, with 7 positions matching TRBD2. V was pared by 7 bases and J by 1 base, with 13 bases of the junction left unmatched. This CDR3 is 16 amino acids long. Germline values: CDR1 SGHAT, CDR2 FQNNGV.

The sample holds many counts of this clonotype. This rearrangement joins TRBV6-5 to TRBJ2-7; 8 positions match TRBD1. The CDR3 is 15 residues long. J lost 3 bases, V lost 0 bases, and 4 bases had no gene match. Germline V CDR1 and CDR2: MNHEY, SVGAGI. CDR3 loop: CASSYSPQGGYEQYF. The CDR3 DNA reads TGTGCCAGCAGTTACTCGCCACAGGGGGGCTACGAGCAGTACTTC.

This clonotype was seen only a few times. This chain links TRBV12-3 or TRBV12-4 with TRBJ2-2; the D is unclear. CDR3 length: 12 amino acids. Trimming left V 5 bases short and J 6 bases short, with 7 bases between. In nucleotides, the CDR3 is TGTGCCAGCAGTCGGACGGCCGGGGAGCTGTTTTTT. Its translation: CASSRTAGELFF.

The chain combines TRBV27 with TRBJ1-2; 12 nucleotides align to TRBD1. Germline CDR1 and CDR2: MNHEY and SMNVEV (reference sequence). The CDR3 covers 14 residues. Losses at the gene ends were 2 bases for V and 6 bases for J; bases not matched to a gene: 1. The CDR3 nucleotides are TGTGCCAGCAGTTTAAGGGACAGGGGGCATGGCTACACCTTC. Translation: CASSLRDRGHGYTF.

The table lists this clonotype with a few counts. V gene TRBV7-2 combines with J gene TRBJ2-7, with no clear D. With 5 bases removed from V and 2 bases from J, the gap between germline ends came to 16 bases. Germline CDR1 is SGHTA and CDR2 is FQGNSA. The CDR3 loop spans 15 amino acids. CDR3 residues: CASSTRHSATYEQYF. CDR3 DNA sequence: TGTGCCAGCAGCACCAGACATTCAGCAACCTACGAGCAGTACTTC.

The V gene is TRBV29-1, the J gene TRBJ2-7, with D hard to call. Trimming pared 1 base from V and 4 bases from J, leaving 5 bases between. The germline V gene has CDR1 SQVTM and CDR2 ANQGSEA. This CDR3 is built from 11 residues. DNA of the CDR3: TGCAGCGTTGAAGCGGAGTACGAGCAGTACTTC. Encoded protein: CSVEAEYEQYF.

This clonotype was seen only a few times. The CDR3 DNA reads TGTGCCACCCTGGTCGACGGCTACACCTTC. The encoded protein is CATLVDGYTF. V gene TRBV7-9 combines with J gene TRBJ1-2; no definite D call. V was shortened by 10 bases and J by 8 bases, with 11 bases between the two germline ends. Germline-derived CDR1 and CDR2 are SEHNR and FQNEAQ (reference sequence). The CDR3 covers 10 residues.

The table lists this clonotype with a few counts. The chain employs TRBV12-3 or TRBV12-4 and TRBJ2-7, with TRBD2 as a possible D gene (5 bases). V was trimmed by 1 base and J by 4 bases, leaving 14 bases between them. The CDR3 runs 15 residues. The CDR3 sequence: CASSLGGLAKYEQYF. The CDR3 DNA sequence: TGTGCCAGCAGTTTAGGAGGGCTAGCCAAGTACGAGCAGTACTTC.

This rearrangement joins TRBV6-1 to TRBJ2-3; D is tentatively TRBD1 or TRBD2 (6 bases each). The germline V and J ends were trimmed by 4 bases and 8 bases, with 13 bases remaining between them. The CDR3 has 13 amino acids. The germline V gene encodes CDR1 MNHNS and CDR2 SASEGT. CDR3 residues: CASSGRGLVTQYF. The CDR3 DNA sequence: TGTGCCAGCAGTGGGAGGGGGTTAGTTACGCAGTATTTT.

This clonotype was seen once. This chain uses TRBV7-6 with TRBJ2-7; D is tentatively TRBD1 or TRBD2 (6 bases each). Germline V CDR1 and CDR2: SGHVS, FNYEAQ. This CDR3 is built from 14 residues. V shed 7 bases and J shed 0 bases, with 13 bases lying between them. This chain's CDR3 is CASMGGIYSYEQYF. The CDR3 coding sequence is TGTGCCAGCATGGGGGGCATATACTCCTACGAGCAGTACTTC.

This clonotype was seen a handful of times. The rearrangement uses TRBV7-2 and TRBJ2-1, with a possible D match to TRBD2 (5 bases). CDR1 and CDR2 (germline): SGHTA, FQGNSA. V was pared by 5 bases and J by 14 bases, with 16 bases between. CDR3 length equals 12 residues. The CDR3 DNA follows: TGTGCCAGCAGCCCCCCGGGATTTGTGGAGTTCTTC. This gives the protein CASSPPGFVEFF.

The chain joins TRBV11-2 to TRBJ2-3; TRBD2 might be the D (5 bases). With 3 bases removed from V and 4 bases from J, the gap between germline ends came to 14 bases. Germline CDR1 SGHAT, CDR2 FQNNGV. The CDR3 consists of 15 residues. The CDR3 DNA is TGTGCCAGCAGCTTTGCGGGCGTTGGAGCAGATACGCAGTATTTT. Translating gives CASSFAGVGADTQYF.

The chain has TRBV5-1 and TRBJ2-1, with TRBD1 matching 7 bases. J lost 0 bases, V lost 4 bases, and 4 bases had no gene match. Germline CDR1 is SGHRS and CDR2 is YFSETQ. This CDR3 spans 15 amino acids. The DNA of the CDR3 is TGCGCCAGCAGCGTGGGACAGAGCTCCTACAATGAGCAGTTCTTC. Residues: CASSVGQSSYNEQFF. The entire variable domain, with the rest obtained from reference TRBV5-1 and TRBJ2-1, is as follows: KAGVTQTPRYLIKTRGQQVTLSCSPISGHRSVSWYQQTPGQGLQFLFEYFSETQRNKGNFPGRFSGRQFSNSRSEMNVSTLELGDSALYLCASSVGQSSYNEQFFGPGTRLTVL.

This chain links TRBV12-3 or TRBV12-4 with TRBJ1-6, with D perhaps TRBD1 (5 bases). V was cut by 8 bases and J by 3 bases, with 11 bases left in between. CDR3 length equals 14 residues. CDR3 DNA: TGTGCCAGCCGGGGGGATCTCTATAATTCACCCCTCCACTTT. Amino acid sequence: CASRGDLYNSPLHF.

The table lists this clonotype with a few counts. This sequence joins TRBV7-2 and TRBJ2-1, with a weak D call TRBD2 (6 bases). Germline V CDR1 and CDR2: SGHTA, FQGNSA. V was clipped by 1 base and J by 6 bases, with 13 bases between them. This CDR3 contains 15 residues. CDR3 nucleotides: TGTGCCAGCAGCTTAGGGGAGGTCAGGGCCAATGAGCAGTTCTTC. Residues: CASSLGEVRANEQFF. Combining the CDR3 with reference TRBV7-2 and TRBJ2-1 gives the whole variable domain GAGVSQSPSNKVTEKGKDVELRCDPISGHTALYWYRQSLGQGLEFLIYFQGNSAPDKSGLPSDRFSAERTGGSVSTLTIQRTQQEDSAVYLCASSLGEVRANEQFFGPGTRLTVL.

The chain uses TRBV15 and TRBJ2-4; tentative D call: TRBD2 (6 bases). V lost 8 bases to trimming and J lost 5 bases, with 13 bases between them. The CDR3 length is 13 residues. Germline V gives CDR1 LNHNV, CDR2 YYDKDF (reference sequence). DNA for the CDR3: TGTGCCACCTCCCGGACTACCGAAAACATTCAGTACTTC. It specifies CATSRTTENIQYF.

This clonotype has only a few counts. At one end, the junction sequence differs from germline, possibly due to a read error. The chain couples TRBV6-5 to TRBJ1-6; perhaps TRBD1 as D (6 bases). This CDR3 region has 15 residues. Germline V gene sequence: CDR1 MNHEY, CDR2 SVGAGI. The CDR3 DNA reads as TGTGCCAGCAGTCGCCCCAGGGGTAATAAGTCACCCCTCCACTTT. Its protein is CASSRPRGNKSPLHF.

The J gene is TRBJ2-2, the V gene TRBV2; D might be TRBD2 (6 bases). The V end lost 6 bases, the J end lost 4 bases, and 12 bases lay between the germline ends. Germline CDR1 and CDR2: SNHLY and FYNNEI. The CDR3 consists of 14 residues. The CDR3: CASSRGRRTGELFF. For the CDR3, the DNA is TGTGCCAGCAGCCGGGGGAGACGCACCGGGGAGCTGTTTTTT.

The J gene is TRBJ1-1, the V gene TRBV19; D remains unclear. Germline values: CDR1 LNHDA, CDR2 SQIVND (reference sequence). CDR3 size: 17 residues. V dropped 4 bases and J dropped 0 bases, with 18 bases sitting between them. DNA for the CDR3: TGTGCCAGTAGTACCGACAAGTCTTCCCTTATGAACACTGAAGCTTTCTTT. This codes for CASSTDKSSLMNTEAFF.

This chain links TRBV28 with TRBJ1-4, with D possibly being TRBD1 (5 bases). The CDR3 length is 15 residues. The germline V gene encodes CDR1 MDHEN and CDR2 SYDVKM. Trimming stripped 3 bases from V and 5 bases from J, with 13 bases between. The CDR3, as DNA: TGTGCCAGCAGTTTTCTCGGCCAGGGCAATGAAAAACTGTTTTTT. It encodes CASSFLGQGNEKLFF.

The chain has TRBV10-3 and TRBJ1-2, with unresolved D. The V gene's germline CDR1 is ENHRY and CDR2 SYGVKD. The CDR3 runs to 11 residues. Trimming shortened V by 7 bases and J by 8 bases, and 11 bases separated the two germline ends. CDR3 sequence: CAITTQRGYTF. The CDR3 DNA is TGTGCCATCACAACGCAAAGGGGCTACACCTTC.

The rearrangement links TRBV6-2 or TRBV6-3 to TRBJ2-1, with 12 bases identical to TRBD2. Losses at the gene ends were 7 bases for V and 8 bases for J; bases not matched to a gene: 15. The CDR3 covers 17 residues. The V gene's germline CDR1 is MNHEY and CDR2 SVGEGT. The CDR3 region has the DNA TGTGCCAGCACCCACCGTCGGACTAGCGGGATTTTCCATGAGCAGTTCTTC. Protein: CASTHRRTSGIFHEQFF.

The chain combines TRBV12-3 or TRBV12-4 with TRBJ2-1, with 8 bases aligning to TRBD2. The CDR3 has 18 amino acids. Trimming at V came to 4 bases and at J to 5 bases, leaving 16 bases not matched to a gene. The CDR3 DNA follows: TGTGCCAGCAGTTCCCACCCCTACGCGGGGGGCAGAGACAATGAGCAGTTCTTC. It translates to CASSSHPYAGGRDNEQFF.